This T cell receptor (beta chain) was sequenced during a study of shared clonotypes between healthy human individuals. Whole-study results and caveats: The study's rarefaction showed incomplete sorted-subset sequencing despite large depth.

The study drew all its donors from Caucasian adults living in Nashville, Tennessee. The CDR3 loop spans 15 amino acids. The germline gives CDR1 SGHRS, CDR2 YFSETQ. Trimming removed 5 bases from V and 0 bases from J; junction bases left unmatched: 5. Note on this clone: As yet, its antigen is unknown.

Repertoires were generated with immunoSEQ multiplex PCR, while TCRdb's copy carries only in-frame clones and drops some. The data show fewer than 400,000 clones, with around 67% seen just once and 10% held by the top ten. The chain combines TRBV5-1 with TRBJ2-1; 7 bases fit TRBD2. The TCR comes from a young man in good health. Sequencing was performed on memory CD4+ T cells sorted from blood. Stated subset: CD45RA-negative fraction. CDR3 DNA sequence: TGCGCCAGCAGGGGGAGGGCGAGCTCCTACAATGAGCAGTTCTTC. Amino acids: CASRGRASSYNEQFF.